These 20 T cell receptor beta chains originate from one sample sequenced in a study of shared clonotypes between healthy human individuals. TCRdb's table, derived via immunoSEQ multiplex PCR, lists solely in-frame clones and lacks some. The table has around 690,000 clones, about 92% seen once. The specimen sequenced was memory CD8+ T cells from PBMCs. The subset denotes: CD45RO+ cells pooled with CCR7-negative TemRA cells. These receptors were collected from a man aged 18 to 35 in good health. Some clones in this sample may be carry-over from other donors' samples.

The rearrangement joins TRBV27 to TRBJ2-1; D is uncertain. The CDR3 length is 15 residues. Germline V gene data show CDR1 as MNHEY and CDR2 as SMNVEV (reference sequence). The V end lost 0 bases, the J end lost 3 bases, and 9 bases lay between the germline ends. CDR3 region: CASSLSLWGYNEQFF. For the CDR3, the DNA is TGTGCCAGCAGTTTATCGCTGTGGGGCTACAATGAGCAGTTCTTC.

The CDR3 loop is CASSLGPVAGELFF. In nucleotides, the CDR3 is TGTGCCAGCAGCCTCGGCCCGGTCGCCGGGGAGCTGTTTTTT. This sequence joins TRBV4-2 and TRBJ2-2; D unclear. The CDR3 length is 14 residues. Trimming removed 4 bases at V and 6 bases at J, with 12 bases between. Germline CDR1 LGHNA, CDR2 YNFKEQ.

CDR3 sequence (DNA): TGTGCCAGCAGTGAACAGGGGGCTGGGGCCAACGTCCTGACTTTC. This encodes CASSEQGAGANVLTF. The chain recombines TRBV25-1 with TRBJ2-6; 7 nucleotides line up with TRBD1. The CDR3 loop spans 15 amino acids. From germline, CDR1 is MGHDK and CDR2 SYGVNS. Unmatched junction bases numbered 0, after V lost 2 bases and J lost 2 bases.

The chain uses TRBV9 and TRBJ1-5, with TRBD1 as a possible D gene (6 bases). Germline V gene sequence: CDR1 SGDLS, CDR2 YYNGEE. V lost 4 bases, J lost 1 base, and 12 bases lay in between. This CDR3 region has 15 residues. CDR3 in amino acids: CASSPQGLSNQPQHF. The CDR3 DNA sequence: TGTGCCAGCAGCCCACAGGGTTTAAGCAATCAGCCCCAGCATTTT.

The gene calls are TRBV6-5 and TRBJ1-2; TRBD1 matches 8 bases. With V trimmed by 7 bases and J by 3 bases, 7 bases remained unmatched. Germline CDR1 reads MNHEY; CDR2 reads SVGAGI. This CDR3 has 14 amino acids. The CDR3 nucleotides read TGTGCCAGCACCAAGCAGGGGGCGTACTATGGCTACACCTTC. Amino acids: CASTKQGAYYGYTF.

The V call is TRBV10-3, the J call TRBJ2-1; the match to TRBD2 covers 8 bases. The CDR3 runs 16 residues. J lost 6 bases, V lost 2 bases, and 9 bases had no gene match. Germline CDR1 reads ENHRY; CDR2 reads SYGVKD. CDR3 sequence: CAISEGLAGNPNEQFF. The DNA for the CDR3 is TGTGCCATCAGTGAGGGGTTAGCGGGAAACCCCAATGAGCAGTTCTTC.

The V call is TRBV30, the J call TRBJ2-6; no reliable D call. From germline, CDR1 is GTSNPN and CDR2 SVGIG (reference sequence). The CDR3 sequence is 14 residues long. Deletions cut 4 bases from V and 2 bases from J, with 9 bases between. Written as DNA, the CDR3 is TGTGCCTGGAATCCATGGGCTGGGGCCAACGTCCTGACTTTC. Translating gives CAWNPWAGANVLTF.

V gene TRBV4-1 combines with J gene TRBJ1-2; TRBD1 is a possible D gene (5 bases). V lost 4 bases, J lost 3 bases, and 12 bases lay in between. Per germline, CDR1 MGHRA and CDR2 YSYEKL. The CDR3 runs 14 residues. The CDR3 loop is CASSPLGTDYGYTF. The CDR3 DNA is TGCGCCAGCAGCCCTTTAGGGACCGACTATGGCTACACCTTC.

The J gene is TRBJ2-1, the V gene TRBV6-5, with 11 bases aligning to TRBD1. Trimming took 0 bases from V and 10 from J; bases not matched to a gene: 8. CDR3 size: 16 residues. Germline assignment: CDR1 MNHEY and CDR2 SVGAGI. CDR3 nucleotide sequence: TGTGCCAGCAGTTACTCGTCCGGACAGGGGGCCGAGGAGCAGTTCTTC. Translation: CASSYSSGQGAEEQFF.

For the CDR3, the DNA is TGTGCCAGCAGTTTATACAGGGGGGCCCAAGAGACCCAGTACTTC. It specifies CASSLYRGAQETQYF. The chain employs TRBV27 and TRBJ2-5, with 8 bases lining up with TRBD1. This CDR3 spans 15 amino acids. J gave up 1 base and V 1 base, and 2 bases lay outside the gene matches. Germline V gene lookup returns CDR1 MNHEY and CDR2 SMNVEV (reference sequence).

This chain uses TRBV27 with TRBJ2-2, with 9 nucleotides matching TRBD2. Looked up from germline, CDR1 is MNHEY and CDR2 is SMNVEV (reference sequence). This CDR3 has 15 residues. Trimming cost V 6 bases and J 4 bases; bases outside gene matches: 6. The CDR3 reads CASSHSGGITGELFF. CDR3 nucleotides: TGTGCCAGCAGCCATAGCGGGGGAATCACCGGGGAGCTGTTTTTT.

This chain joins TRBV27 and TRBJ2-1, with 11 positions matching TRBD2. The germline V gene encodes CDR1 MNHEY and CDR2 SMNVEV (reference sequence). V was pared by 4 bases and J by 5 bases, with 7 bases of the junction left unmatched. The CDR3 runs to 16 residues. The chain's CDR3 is CASSSLAGGPDNEQFF. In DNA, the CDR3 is TGTGCCAGCAGTTCCTTAGCGGGAGGGCCCGACAATGAGCAGTTCTTC.

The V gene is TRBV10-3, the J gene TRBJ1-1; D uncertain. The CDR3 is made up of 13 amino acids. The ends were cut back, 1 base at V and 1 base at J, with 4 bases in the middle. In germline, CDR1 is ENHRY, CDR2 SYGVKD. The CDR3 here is CAISEWGNTEAFF. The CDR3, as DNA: TGTGCCATCAGTGAGTGGGGGAACACTGAAGCTTTCTTT.

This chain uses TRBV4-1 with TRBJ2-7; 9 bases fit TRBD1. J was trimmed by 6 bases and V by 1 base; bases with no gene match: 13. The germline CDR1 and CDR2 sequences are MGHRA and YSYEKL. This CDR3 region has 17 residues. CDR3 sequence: CASSQGYSRQGVAEQYF. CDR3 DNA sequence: TGCGCCAGCAGCCAAGGGTATTCCCGACAGGGGGTGGCCGAGCAGTACTTC.

CDR3 in amino acids: CASKLGAGETQYF. The DNA for the CDR3 is TGTGCCAGTAAGCTAGGGGCTGGGGAGACCCAGTACTTC. The chain has TRBV19 and TRBJ2-5, with D maybe TRBD1 (5 bases). Germline V gene lookup returns CDR1 LNHDA and CDR2 SQIVND (reference sequence). This CDR3 is built from 13 residues. Deletions cut 7 bases from V and 5 bases from J, with 14 bases between. The complete variable domain, with remaining parts taken from reference TRBV19 and TRBJ2-5, reads DGGITQSPKYLFRKEGQNVTLSCEQNLNHDAMYWYRQDPGQGLRLIYYSQIVNDFQKGDIAEGYSVSREKKESFPLTVTSAQKNPTAFYLCASKLGAGETQYFGPGTRLLVL.

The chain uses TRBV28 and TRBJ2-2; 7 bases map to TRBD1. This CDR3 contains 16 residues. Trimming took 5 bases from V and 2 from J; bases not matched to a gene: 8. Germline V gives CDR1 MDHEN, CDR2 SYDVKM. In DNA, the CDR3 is TGTGCCAGCAGTCCCCCGGACAGGACTAACACCGGGGAGCTGTTTTTT. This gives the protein CASSPPDRTNTGELFF. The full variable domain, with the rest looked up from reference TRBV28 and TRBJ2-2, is DVKVTQSSRYLVKRTGEKVFLECVQDMDHENMFWYRQDPGLGLRLIYFSYDVKMKEKGDIPEGYSVSREKKERFSLILESASTNQTSMYLCASSPPDRTNTGELFFGEGSRLTVL.

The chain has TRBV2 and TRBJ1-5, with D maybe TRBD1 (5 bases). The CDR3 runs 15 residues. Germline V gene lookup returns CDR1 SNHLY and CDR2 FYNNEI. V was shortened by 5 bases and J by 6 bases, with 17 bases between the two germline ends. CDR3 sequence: CASSLSESGLQPQHF. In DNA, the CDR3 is TGTGCCAGCAGTCTTTCAGAATCGGGGCTTCAGCCCCAGCATTTT.

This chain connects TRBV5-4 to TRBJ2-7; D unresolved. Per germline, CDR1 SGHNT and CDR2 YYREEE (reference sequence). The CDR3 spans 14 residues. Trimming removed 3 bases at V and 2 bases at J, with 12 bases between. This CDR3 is CASSSLDGTYEQYF. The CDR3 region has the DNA TGTGCCAGCAGCTCGCTTGACGGCACCTACGAGCAGTACTTC.

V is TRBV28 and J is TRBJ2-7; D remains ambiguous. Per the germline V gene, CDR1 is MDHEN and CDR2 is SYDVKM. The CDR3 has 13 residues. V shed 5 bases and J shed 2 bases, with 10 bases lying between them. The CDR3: CASSRAATYEQYF. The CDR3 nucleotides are TGTGCCAGCAGTAGGGCGGCAACCTACGAGCAGTACTTC. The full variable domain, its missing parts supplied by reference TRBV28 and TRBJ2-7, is DVKVTQSSRYLVKRTGEKVFLECVQDMDHENMFWYRQDPGLGLRLIYFSYDVKMKEKGDIPEGYSVSREKKERFSLILESASTNQTSMYLCASSRAATYEQYFGPGTRLTVT.

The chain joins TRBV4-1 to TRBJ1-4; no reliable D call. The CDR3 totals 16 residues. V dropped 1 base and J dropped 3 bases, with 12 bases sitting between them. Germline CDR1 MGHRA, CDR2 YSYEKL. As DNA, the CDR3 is TGCGCCAGCAGCCAAGGAGTGAGGAATCCTAATGAAAAACTGTTTTTT. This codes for CASSQGVRNPNEKLFF.